Presented here are 8 T cell receptor beta chains from one specimen sequenced in a study of T-cell reconstitution after alpha-beta-depleted transplantation in children. Unique molecular identifiers were incorporated when the TCRbeta library was constructed. TCRdb analysed the PCR reads with MiXCR anew, one entry per CDR3 protein. Counted here are 500,000 to 750,000 distinct CDR3 sequences, 27% occurring once; the ten biggest clones make up 30% to 45%. This material consisted of PBMCs, taken before TCRalphabeta/CD19-depleted stem cell transplant. These receptors all stem from a boy under three years old with Wiskott-Aldrich syndrome, due to receive a stem cell transplant.

The chain recombines TRBV12-3 or TRBV12-4 with TRBJ1-5; D unresolved. The CDR3 contains 14 residues. V lost 2 bases and J 4 bases, leaving 9 bases between the germline ends. CDR3 sequence reads: CASSLRHYNQPQHF. In DNA, the CDR3 is TGTGCCAGCAGTTTAAGACACTATAATCAGCCCCAGCATTTT.

This chain joins TRBV6-1 and TRBJ2-3; D unclear. Deletions cut 9 bases from V and 4 bases from J, with 26 bases between. This CDR3 has 17 amino acids. The V gene's germline CDR1 is MNHNS and CDR2 SASEGT. CDR3 residues: CASTIKAIPIPPDTQYF. CDR3 DNA: TGTGCCAGTACAATCAAGGCTATTCCCATACCTCCAGATACGCAGTATTTT.

This clonotype was observed a few times. This chain joins TRBV20-1 and TRBJ2-7; 10 nucleotides align to TRBD1. V trimming: 5 bases; J trimming: 1 base; junction bases outside the gene matches: 8. There are 15 residues in the CDR3. Per the germline V gene, CDR1 is DFQATT and CDR2 is SNEGSKA (reference sequence). The CDR3 coding sequence is TGCAGTGCTCCCAGGAGGGACAGGGGATCCTACGAGCAGTACTTC. This sequence encodes CSAPRRDRGSYEQYF.

This rearrangement joins TRBV5-5 to TRBJ2-1, with unresolved D. This CDR3 has 15 amino acids. Trimming took off 7 bases at V and 0 bases at J, with 14 bases between the two ends. Germline lookup yields CDR1 SGHKS and CDR2 YYEKEE (reference sequence). CDR3 amino acids: CASPFPLCSYNEQFF. CDR3 nucleotides: TGTGCCAGCCCCTTCCCACTGTGCTCCTACAATGAGCAGTTCTTC.

The rearrangement links TRBV24-1 to TRBJ1-1; a weak D match, TRBD1 (5 bases). CDR3 length: 18 amino acids. Germline CDR1 KGHDR, CDR2 SFDVKD. V was shortened by 11 bases and J by 1 base, with 28 bases between the two germline ends. CDR3 DNA: TGTGCCAGCTACCTGTTCGGGACGGACATTTGTCGGAACACTGAAGCTTTCTTT. Its translation is CASYLFGTDICRNTEAFF.

This clonotype has a handful of counts. The chain has TRBV5-1 and TRBJ2-2; no definite D call. V was cut by 4 bases and J by 7 bases, with 11 bases left in between. Germline V lookup: CDR1 SGHRS, CDR2 YFSETQ. CDR3 size: 13 residues. In DNA form, the CDR3 reads TGCGCCAGCAGCCATGTTTCGGGCGGGGAGCTGTTTTTT. Translated, it gives CASSHVSGGELFF.

The genes are TRBV5-1 and TRBJ2-1; D is perhaps TRBD1 (6 bases). The CDR3 runs to 15 residues. The V end was cut by 0 bases, the J end by 6 bases, with 13 bases between. From germline, CDR1 is SGHRS and CDR2 YFSETQ. The CDR3 DNA sequence: TGCGCCAGCAGCTTGGATAGGACAGCGATCAATGAGCAGTTCTTC. Protein sequence: CASSLDRTAINEQFF. Full variable domain (remainder filled in from reference TRBV5-1 and TRBJ2-1): KAGVTQTPRYLIKTRGQQVTLSCSPISGHRSVSWYQQTPGQGLQFLFEYFSETQRNKGNFPGRFSGRQFSNSRSEMNVSTLELGDSALYLCASSLDRTAINEQFFGPGTRLTVL.

This clonotype was counted a few times. The chain is built from TRBV10-1 and TRBJ1-1; D is unclear. Per the germline V gene, CDR1 is WNHNN and CDR2 is SYGVQD (reference sequence). V lost 0 bases to trimming and J lost 2 bases, with 4 bases between them. This CDR3 is built from 13 residues. The CDR3 is CASSESRNTEAFF. Written as DNA, the CDR3 is TGCGCCAGCAGTGAGTCGAGAAACACTGAAGCTTTCTTT.